One sample yielded the 25 T cell receptor beta chains listed below, sequenced in a study of blood T cell repertoires in COVID-19. Produced via immunoSEQ multiplex PCR; TCRdb's table is partial and in-frame only. The profile shows almost 400,000 clones, roughly nine tenths of them singletons. Sequencing used PBMCs or T cells enriched from blood (not recorded which). Receptors originate from a woman in her thirties who had recovered from COVID-19.

This clone was recorded only once. This sequence joins TRBV4-2 and TRBJ2-1; D possibly corresponds to TRBD2 (7 bases). The CDR3 consists of 17 residues. Trimming took 0 bases from V and 4 from J, leaving 16 bases between them. The germline gives CDR1 LGHNA, CDR2 YNFKEQ. The CDR3 DNA reads TGTGCCAGCAGCCAAGATTACGGGGGGCCCCCTTACAATGAGCAGTTCTTC. This encodes CASSQDYGGPPYNEQFF.

V is TRBV4-2 and J is TRBJ1-2; 10 positions agree with TRBD1. Germline CDR1 LGHNA, CDR2 YNFKEQ. J was trimmed by 6 bases and V by 1 base; bases with no gene match: 8. This CDR3 region has 16 residues. The CDR3 spells CASSQVGRDRGNGYTF. The CDR3 DNA is TGTGCCAGCAGCCAAGTTGGGAGGGACAGGGGTAATGGCTACACCTTC.

The rearrangement links TRBV19 to TRBJ1-2; D call uncertain. The germline V gene has CDR1 LNHDA and CDR2 SQIVND (reference sequence). V dropped 9 bases and J dropped 4 bases, with 15 bases sitting between them. The CDR3 is 13 amino acids. The CDR3 nucleotides read TGTGCCAGCGGGATGGCACAGCTCTATGGCTACACCTTC. It codes for CASGMAQLYGYTF. The entire variable domain, with the rest obtained from reference TRBV19 and TRBJ1-2, is as follows: DGGITQSPKYLFRKEGQNVTLSCEQNLNHDAMYWYRQDPGQGLRLIYYSQIVNDFQKGDIAEGYSVSREKKESFPLTVTSAQKNPTAFYLCASGMAQLYGYTFGSGTRLTVV.

This rearrangement joins TRBV27 to TRBJ1-1, with 7 bases that match TRBD1. J gave up 4 bases and V 5 bases, and 4 bases lay outside the gene matches. The CDR3 sequence is 13 residues long. Germline loops: CDR1 MNHEY, CDR2 SMNVEV (reference sequence). The CDR3 DNA follows: TGTGCCAGCAGTCCGACAGGGTTCACTGAAGCTTTCTTT. Translated: CASSPTGFTEAFF.

This chain connects TRBV5-1 to TRBJ1-1, with no clear D. The CDR3 spans 14 residues. V was pared by 4 bases and J by 4 bases, with 14 bases between. The V gene's germline CDR1 is SGHRS and CDR2 YFSETQ. As DNA, the CDR3 is TGCGCCAGCAGCGGTTCCCCGGGAGGCACTGAAGCTTTCTTT. Amino acid sequence: CASSGSPGGTEAFF.

The chain links TRBV9 to TRBJ2-7; 11 bases map to TRBD1. Germline CDR1 and CDR2: SGDLS and YYNGEE. J was trimmed by 2 bases and V by 4 bases; bases with no gene match: 5. The CDR3 has 15 residues. This CDR3 reads CASSPGQGAPYEQYF. As DNA, the CDR3 is TGTGCCAGCAGCCCAGGACAGGGGGCGCCCTACGAGCAGTACTTC.

A remark on this clone: The same CDR3 arises from other DNA sequences in this sample as well. The J gene is TRBJ1-5, the V gene TRBV27; unclear D gene. Deletions cut 3 bases from V and 6 bases from J, with 9 bases between. The germline V gene encodes CDR1 MNHEY and CDR2 SMNVEV (reference sequence). CDR3 length: 13 residues. CDR3 in amino acids: CASSLDRGQPQHF. The CDR3 bases are TGTGCCAGCAGTTTGGACCGGGGTCAGCCCCAGCATTTT.

Turning to this clone: The same CDR3 also results from other DNA sequences found in this sample. CDR3: CASSQVGGYEQYF. Written as DNA, the CDR3 is TGTGCCAGCAGCCAAGTCGGAGGGTACGAGCAGTACTTC. The chain has TRBV3-1 (or the pseudogene TRBV3-2) and TRBJ2-7, with D perhaps TRBD2 (6 bases). CDR1 and CDR2 (germline): LGHDT, YNNKEL (reference sequence). The V end lost 1 base, the J end lost 4 bases, and 8 bases lay between the germline ends. The CDR3 has 13 residues.

The chain employs TRBV7-9 and TRBJ1-2; TRBD1 aligns across 8 bases. The length of the CDR3 is 13 residues. The germline CDR1 and CDR2 sequences are SEHNR and FQNEAQ (reference sequence). The J segment lost 7 bases and the V segment lost 5 bases, leaving 6 bases of the junction unmatched. The CDR3 region is CASSPQGESGYTF. For the CDR3, the DNA is TGTGCCAGCAGCCCACAGGGGGAGAGTGGCTACACCTTC.

The V call is TRBV9, the J call TRBJ1-6; unclear D gene. The germline V gene encodes CDR1 SGDLS and CDR2 YYNGEE. CDR3 length: 14 amino acids. With 0 bases removed from V and 4 bases from J, the gap between germline ends came to 5 bases. CDR3 in amino acids: CASSVGTYNSPLHF. The CDR3 DNA sequence: TGTGCCAGCAGCGTAGGAACTTATAATTCACCCCTCCACTTT.

The V and J genes are TRBV12-3 or TRBV12-4 and TRBJ2-3; TRBD1 matches at 7 bases. The CDR3 runs to 13 residues. The ends lost 5 bases at V and 14 bases at J; junction bases unmatched: 13. The chain's CDR3 is CASSGQTGLERYF. CDR3 DNA sequence: TGTGCCAGCAGTGGCCAGACAGGGCTAGAGCGGTATTTT.

J is TRBJ1-4 and V is TRBV14; D gene uncertain. V gave up 2 bases and J gave up 7 bases, with 8 bases separating them. CDR3 length: 13 residues. Germline loops: CDR1 SGHDN, CDR2 FVKESK. DNA of the CDR3: TGTGCCAGCAGCCAACGGTTCTCTGAAAAACTGTTTTTT. Protein sequence: CASSQRFSEKLFF.

The V call is TRBV5-4, the J call TRBJ1-1; D gene uncertain. V lost 0 bases and J lost 2, with 8 bases in between. The CDR3 runs 14 residues. Germline lookup yields CDR1 SGHNT and CDR2 YYREEE (reference sequence). The CDR3 loop is CASSLEHLNTEAFF. DNA for the CDR3: TGTGCCAGCAGCTTGGAACACCTTAACACTGAAGCTTTCTTT.

This clone has a single count. The rearrangement uses TRBV5-1 and TRBJ1-1, with 8 positions matching TRBD1. Germline V gene data show CDR1 as SGHRS and CDR2 as YFSETQ. Trimming removed 3 bases from V and 4 bases from J; junction bases left unmatched: 11. The CDR3 has 16 residues. The CDR3 loop is CASSSLRTGRATEAFF. The CDR3 DNA reads as TGCGCCAGCAGCTCCCTGCGGACAGGGCGTGCCACTGAAGCTTTCTTT.

In its sample, this clone was seen once. V gene TRBV18 combines with J gene TRBJ2-5; 8 nucleotides match TRBD2. V dropped 3 bases and J dropped 8; count of bases not matched to a gene: 8. CDR3 size: 14 residues. Germline V lookup: CDR1 KGHSH, CDR2 LQKENI. The CDR3 DNA follows: TGTGCCAGCTCACCCCCACTAGCGGACATCACCCAGTACTTC. Translation: CASSPPLADITQYF.

The rearrangement links TRBV19 to TRBJ1-5; TRBD1 agrees at 9 bases. CDR1 and CDR2 from the germline V gene are LNHDA and SQIVND (reference sequence). V gave up 6 bases and J gave up 3 bases; unmatched junction bases: 6. This CDR3 spans 15 amino acids. The CDR3 is CASSRTGVYNQPQHF. In nucleotides, the CDR3 is TGTGCCAGTAGCCGGACAGGGGTTTACAATCAGCCCCAGCATTTT. Complete variable domain (other parts from reference TRBV19 and TRBJ1-5): DGGITQSPKYLFRKEGQNVTLSCEQNLNHDAMYWYRQDPGQGLRLIYYSQIVNDFQKGDIAEGYSVSREKKESFPLTVTSAQKNPTAFYLCASSRTGVYNQPQHFGDGTRLSIL.

This clone was found once. The J gene is TRBJ1-1, the V gene TRBV11-1; 8 nucleotides align to TRBD1. CDR3 length: 17 amino acids. Germline lookup yields CDR1 SGHAT and CDR2 FQDESV (reference sequence). With 0 bases clipped from V and 2 bases from J, the junction kept 8 bases outside the gene matches. Here the CDR3 reads CASSLARAGGLNTEAFF. In nucleotides, the CDR3 is TGTGCCAGCAGCTTAGCACGGGCAGGGGGCTTAAACACTGAAGCTTTCTTT.

V gene TRBV7-2 combines with J gene TRBJ1-2; TRBD1 matches at 7 bases. The CDR3 extends over 15 amino acids. Germline CDR1 and CDR2: SGHTA and FQGNSA. V trimming: 5 bases; J trimming: 5 bases; junction bases outside the gene matches: 11. The CDR3 reads CASSLQTGFNYGYTF. In DNA, the CDR3 is TGTGCCAGCAGCCTACAGACAGGGTTTAATTATGGCTACACCTTC.

CDR3 DNA: TGTGCCAGCAGTACCGCTAGGACAAGTAATAGCAATCAGCCCCAGCATTTT. It codes for CASSTARTSNSNQPQHF. The V call is TRBV6-2 or TRBV6-3, the J call TRBJ1-5; D may be TRBD1 (5 bases). Germline CDR1 and CDR2: MNHEY and SVGEGT. The CDR3 spans 17 residues. V was cut by 5 bases and J by 0 bases, with 17 bases left in between.

This clone has only one observation. J is TRBJ2-1 and V is TRBV28, with a weak D call TRBD1 (6 bases). Germline V lookup: CDR1 MDHEN, CDR2 SYDVKM. V was pared by 6 bases and J by 5 bases, with 17 bases between. CDR3 length: 15 amino acids. As DNA, the CDR3 is TGTGCCAGCAGAGATACGGGACAAAGGAACAATGAGCAGTTCTTC. It is translated as CASRDTGQRNNEQFF.

The chain carries TRBV5-1 and TRBJ1-1, with 8 bases matching TRBD1. CDR3 length equals 15 residues. Trimming removed 0 bases from V and 0 bases from J; junction bases left unmatched: 1. Germline values: CDR1 SGHRS, CDR2 YFSETQ. The CDR3 DNA reads as TGCGCCAGCAGCTTGGGGGACAGGATGAACACTGAAGCTTTCTTT. Translating gives CASSLGDRMNTEAFF.

The V and J genes are TRBV5-1 and TRBJ2-5; 11 nucleotides line up with TRBD2. From germline, CDR1 is SGHRS and CDR2 YFSETQ. The CDR3 contains 17 residues. Trimming at V came to 7 bases and at J to 2 bases, leaving 13 bases not matched to a gene. CDR3 DNA: TGCGCCAGCCACGCACTAGCGGGGGAATCTAATCAAGAGACCCAGTACTTC. Its protein is CASHALAGESNQETQYF.

About this clone itself: Other DNA variants within this sample encode the same CDR3. The rearrangement links TRBV12-3 or TRBV12-4 to TRBJ2-7; D unclear. V lost 0 bases to trimming and J lost 2 bases, with 5 bases between them. The CDR3 extends over 13 amino acids. This CDR3 is CASSLASAYEQYF. In DNA, the CDR3 is TGTGCCAGCAGTTTAGCTAGTGCCTACGAGCAGTACTTC.

The rearrangement links TRBV13 to TRBJ2-3; the match to TRBD2 covers 7 bases. CDR3 length: 17 residues. With 2 bases clipped from V and 4 bases from J, the junction kept 12 bases outside the gene matches. Germline CDR1 and CDR2: PRHDT and FYEKMQ (reference sequence). In DNA form, the CDR3 reads TGTGCCAGCAGCTTAAGGGTGGCGGGAGCGGGCGCAGATACGCAGTATTTT. Encoded protein: CASSLRVAGAGADTQYF.

The J gene is TRBJ2-5, the V gene TRBV20-1, with D possibly matching TRBD1 (6 bases). Germline values: CDR1 DFQATT, CDR2 SNEGSKA (reference sequence). V was trimmed by 4 bases and J by 4 bases, leaving 7 bases between them. The CDR3 covers 11 residues. The CDR3 nucleotides are TGCAGTGCTACAGGGGCAGAGACCCAGTACTTC. It is translated as CSATGAETQYF.